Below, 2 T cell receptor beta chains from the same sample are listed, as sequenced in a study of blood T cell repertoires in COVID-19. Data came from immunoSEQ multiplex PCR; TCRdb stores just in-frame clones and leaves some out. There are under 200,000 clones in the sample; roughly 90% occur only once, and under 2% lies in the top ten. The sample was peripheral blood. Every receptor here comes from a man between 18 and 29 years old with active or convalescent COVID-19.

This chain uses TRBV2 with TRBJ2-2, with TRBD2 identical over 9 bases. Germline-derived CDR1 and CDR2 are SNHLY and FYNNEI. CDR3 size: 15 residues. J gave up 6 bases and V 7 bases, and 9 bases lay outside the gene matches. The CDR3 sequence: CASTAGLAVSGELFF. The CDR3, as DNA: TGTGCCAGCACCGCGGGACTAGCCGTCTCCGGGGAGCTGTTTTTT.

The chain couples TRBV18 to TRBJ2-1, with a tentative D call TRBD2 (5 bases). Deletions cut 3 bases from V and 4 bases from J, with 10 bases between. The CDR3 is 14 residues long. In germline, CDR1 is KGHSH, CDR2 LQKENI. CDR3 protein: CASSPRRGYNEQFF. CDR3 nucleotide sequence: TGTGCCAGCTCACCGCGACGGGGATACAATGAGCAGTTCTTC.